This TCR beta chain was obtained from a study of T cell responses to AZD1222 COVID-19 vaccine. Findings of the study overall: The study found Spike-specific TCR breadth and depth rose after two AZD1222 doses. Among spike-specific TCRs, nearly half reportedly target unmutated variant regions. Donors in the cohort were predominantly white British and more often female, and clonal diversity was possibly underestimated.

This CDR3 contains 15 residues. The germline CDR1 and CDR2 sequences are MNHEY and SVGAGI. Trimming left V 2 bases short and J 0 bases short, with 9 bases between. The protocol was immunoSEQ multiplex PCR, while the TCRdb copy is restricted to in-frame clones and leaves out a portion. The data contain about 120,000 clones, 88% of them singletons. Concerning this clone itself: The antigen is undetermined.

The source is an adult in good health. The sample in question was peripheral blood, obtained on day 0 of AZD1222 vaccination. This chain joins TRBV6-5 and TRBJ2-3; D is possibly TRBD2 (6 bases). CDR3 nucleotide sequence: TGTGCCAGCAGTTACCTCGGGAGTAGCACAGATACGCAGTATTTT. This gives the protein CASSYLGSSTDTQYF.